The 30 T cell receptor beta chains listed next were all sequenced from one sample in a study of cytomegalovirus exposure and HLA in healthy donors. 60 Vbeta and 13 Jbeta primers were used in PCR. The assay was immunoSEQ multiplex PCR, and TCRdb's table has in-frame clones only and misses some. The repertoire holds 150,000 or so clones, with 70% to 90% as singletons. The sample was PBMCs. All receptors derive from a man over 45 in good health and CMV-seronegative.

The chain carries TRBV10-3 and TRBJ2-2; 10 positions agree with TRBD1. There are 15 residues in the CDR3. From germline, CDR1 is ENHRY and CDR2 SYGVKD. Trimming at V came to 11 bases and at J to 2 bases, leaving 8 bases not matched to a gene. The CDR3 reads CAAETGGLNTGELFF. CDR3 bases: TGTGCCGCCGAGACAGGGGGCCTAAACACCGGGGAGCTGTTTTTT.

This chain uses TRBV28 with TRBJ2-3, with 10 bases fitting TRBD2. The CDR3 is 16 residues long. Germline CDR1 reads MDHEN; CDR2 reads SYDVKM. V lost 1 base to trimming and J lost 6 bases; unmatched junction nucleotides: 7. Written as DNA, the CDR3 is TGTGCCAGCAGTTTATCTCCTAGCGGGAGAAAGGATACGCAGTATTTT. This gives the protein CASSLSPSGRKDTQYF.

CDR3 nucleotides: TGTGCCAGCAGTGTGAGCGGGCCGAACACCGGGGAGCTGTTTTTT. It encodes CASSVSGPNTGELFF. V usage is TRBV2 and J usage is TRBJ2-2, with D possibly being TRBD2 (6 bases). CDR3 size: 15 residues. Per germline, CDR1 SNHLY and CDR2 FYNNEI. V gave up 4 bases and J gave up 0 bases, with 9 bases separating them.

The DNA for the CDR3 is TGCGCCAGCAGTGAGTCGCGTCGAGAAGGGGGTTACACTGAAGCTTTCTTT. Its translation is CASSESRREGGYTEAFF. This chain connects TRBV10-1 to TRBJ1-1, with D possibly matching TRBD1 (6 bases). V lost 0 bases to trimming and J lost 3 bases, with 17 bases between them. The CDR3 is 17 residues long. CDR1 is WNHNN, CDR2 SYGVQD, per germline (reference sequence).

V usage is TRBV19 and J usage is TRBJ1-3, with D unresolved. The CDR3 sequence is 13 residues long. Germline V lookup: CDR1 LNHDA, CDR2 SQIVND (reference sequence). Between the trimmed V and J ends, which lost 4 bases and 7 bases, there was a span of 11 bases. The CDR3 DNA reads TGTGCCAGTAGTACCGACTTGAGGAACACCATATATTTT. Translated: CASSTDLRNTIYF.

The chain combines TRBV19 with TRBJ2-5, with 7 positions matching TRBD2. This CDR3 contains 14 residues. Trimming removed 1 base from V and 5 bases from J; junction bases left unmatched: 4. Germline loops: CDR1 LNHDA, CDR2 SQIVND (reference sequence). CDR3 sequence: CASSIVRGGETQYF. The CDR3 region has the DNA TGTGCCAGTAGTATAGTACGGGGAGGGGAGACCCAGTACTTC.

The chain uses TRBV25-1 and TRBJ1-1; no firm D call. The CDR3 extends over 16 amino acids. Trimming left V 3 bases short and J 7 bases short, with 21 bases between. In germline, CDR1 is MGHDK, CDR2 SYGVNS. CDR3: CASSEGGALAGGEAFF. CDR3 DNA sequence: TGTGCCAGCAGTGAGGGTGGCGCATTAGCAGGAGGTGAAGCTTTCTTT. Filled out from reference TRBV25-1 and TRBJ1-1, the complete variable domain reads EADIYQTPRYLVIGTGKKITLECSQTMGHDKMYWYQQDPGMELHLIHYSYGVNSTEKGDLSSESTVSRIRTEHFPLTLESARPSHTSQYLCASSEGGALAGGEAFFGQGTRLTVV.

This sequence joins TRBV9 and TRBJ2-5, with 8 bases that match TRBD2. V was pared by 2 bases and J by 2 bases, with 8 bases of the junction left unmatched. This CDR3 spans 16 amino acids. Germline CDR1 and CDR2: SGDLS and YYNGEE. CDR3 protein: CASSVDPSGGQETQYF. The CDR3 DNA sequence: TGTGCCAGCAGCGTGGATCCCAGCGGGGGACAAGAGACCCAGTACTTC.

CDR3 DNA: TGCAGCGTTGGCTTGGGTGGGGCCAATCAGCCCCAGCATTTT. It specifies CSVGLGGANQPQHF. V gene TRBV29-1 combines with J gene TRBJ1-5, with a tentative D call TRBD1 (5 bases). This CDR3 spans 14 amino acids. The ends were cut back, 4 bases at V and 3 bases at J, with 13 bases in the middle. From germline, CDR1 is SQVTM and CDR2 ANQGSEA. The full variable domain, completed using reference TRBV29-1 and TRBJ1-5, is SAVISQKPSRDICQRGTSLTIQCQVDSQVTMMFWYRQQPGQSLTLIATANQGSEATYESGFVIDKFPISRPNLTFSTLTVSNMSPEDSSIYLCSVGLGGANQPQHFGDGTRLSIL.

This clone has more than one count but fewer than ten. The CDR3 region is CASSAGGGGSYEQYF. The DNA for the CDR3 is TGTGCCAGCAGCGCCGGGGGAGGGGGCTCCTACGAGCAGTACTTC. The rearrangement uses TRBV9 and TRBJ2-7; TRBD2 is a possible D gene (7 bases). V was clipped by 3 bases and J by 0 bases, with 13 bases between them. The germline V gene has CDR1 SGDLS and CDR2 YYNGEE. This CDR3 has 15 amino acids.

This chain links TRBV5-6 with TRBJ2-3; the match to TRBD2 covers 7 bases. The germline V gene encodes CDR1 SGHDT and CDR2 YYEEEE. Germline trimming cut 0 bases from V and 2 bases from J; bases unmatched to any gene: 3. The CDR3 is 15 amino acids. The chain's CDR3 is CASSLEAGYTDTQYF. DNA of the CDR3: TGTGCCAGCAGCTTGGAAGCGGGGTACACAGATACGCAGTATTTT.

This clone was counted between two and nine times. J is TRBJ1-5 and V is TRBV4-1; the D gene is possibly TRBD1 (6 bases). Trimming pared 0 bases from V and 5 bases from J, leaving 14 bases between. CDR3 size: 16 residues. From germline, CDR1 is MGHRA and CDR2 YSYEKL. The CDR3 loop reads CASSQDRRGGDQPQHF. As DNA, the CDR3 is TGCGCCAGCAGCCAAGATCGTCGAGGGGGAGATCAGCCCCAGCATTTT.

J is TRBJ1-1 and V is TRBV6-1; TRBD1 matches at 7 bases. Trimming removed 2 bases from V and 1 base from J; junction bases left unmatched: 16. The CDR3 loop spans 19 amino acids. The V gene's germline CDR1 is MNHNS and CDR2 SASEGT. The CDR3 coding sequence is TGTGCCAGCAGTGAAACCCTCGGACAGGCGTCGTTTAGGAACACTGAAGCTTTCTTT. Translating it yields CASSETLGQASFRNTEAFF.

This chain links TRBV19 with TRBJ2-7; 10 nucleotides agree with TRBD2. The CDR3 loop spans 17 amino acids. V shed 1 base and J 2 bases; nucleotides not matched to a gene: 8. Germline V CDR1 and CDR2: LNHDA, SQIVND (reference sequence). The CDR3 DNA sequence: TGTGCCAGTAGTATAGCACATAGCGGGAGGCCACCCTACGAGCAGTACTTC. Protein: CASSIAHSGRPPYEQYF.

This sequence joins TRBV28 and TRBJ1-2; a possible D gene is TRBD1 (5 bases). This CDR3 is 12 amino acids long. The V gene's germline CDR1 is MDHEN and CDR2 SYDVKM. Trimming took 4 bases from V and 8 from J, leaving 11 bases between them. CDR3: CASSSQGNGYTF. The CDR3 nucleotides read TGTGCCAGCAGTTCGCAGGGTAACGGCTACACCTTC.

This rearrangement joins TRBV19 to TRBJ2-3; 10 positions match TRBD2. The CDR3 length is 18 residues. CDR1 and CDR2 (germline): LNHDA, SQIVND (reference sequence). Trimming took 3 bases from V and 6 from J; bases not matched to a gene: 15. This CDR3 is CASSIRSLAGANTDTQYF. The CDR3 DNA reads TGTGCCAGTAGTATTCGCAGCCTAGCGGGGGCCAATACGGATACGCAGTATTTT. The complete variable domain, with remaining parts taken from reference TRBV19 and TRBJ2-3, reads DGGITQSPKYLFRKEGQNVTLSCEQNLNHDAMYWYRQDPGQGLRLIYYSQIVNDFQKGDIAEGYSVSREKKESFPLTVTSAQKNPTAFYLCASSIRSLAGANTDTQYFGPGTRLTVL.

This clone has just one count. V usage is TRBV5-1 and J usage is TRBJ2-7; the D gene is possibly TRBD2 (6 bases). The CDR3 totals 15 residues. Deletions cut 0 bases from V and 0 bases from J, with 10 bases between. Germline lookup yields CDR1 SGHRS and CDR2 YFSETQ. This CDR3 is CASSLVSGSSYEQYF. CDR3 sequence (DNA): TGCGCCAGCAGCTTGGTAAGCGGGTCCTCCTACGAGCAGTACTTC.

The CDR3 is CASSSRTGGRGYGYTF. CDR3 DNA: TGCGCCAGCAGCTCTCGGACAGGGGGCAGAGGCTATGGCTACACCTTC. The chain links TRBV5-1 to TRBJ1-2; 11 nucleotides match TRBD1. The CDR3 covers 16 residues. From germline, CDR1 is SGHRS and CDR2 YFSETQ. J gave up 4 bases and V 3 bases, and 8 bases lay outside the gene matches.

The chain is built from TRBV7-8 and TRBJ1-1; D possibly corresponds to TRBD1 (6 bases). This CDR3 spans 12 amino acids. V was cut by 0 bases and J by 11 bases, with 10 bases left in between. The germline gives CDR1 SGHVS, CDR2 FQNEAQ. CDR3 amino acids: CASSLAGGQAFF. Written as DNA, the CDR3 is TGTGCCAGCAGCTTAGCAGGGGGTCAGGCTTTCTTT.

V is TRBV28 and J is TRBJ1-2, with a possible D match to TRBD1 (5 bases). V was trimmed by 8 bases and J by 7 bases, leaving 11 bases between them. The CDR3 covers 11 residues. Germline V lookup: CDR1 MDHEN, CDR2 SYDVKM. The CDR3 loop reads CASAGYAGYTF. CDR3 DNA sequence: TGTGCCAGCGCAGGGTATGCTGGCTACACCTTC.

The rearrangement joins TRBV2 to TRBJ2-2; a possible D gene is TRBD2 (5 bases). Trimming shortened V by 6 bases and J by 0 bases, and 11 bases separated the two germline ends. This CDR3 region has 15 residues. CDR1 is SNHLY and CDR2 is FYNNEI in the germline V gene. This chain's CDR3 is CASRGAGPNTGELFF. The CDR3 DNA is TGTGCCAGCAGAGGTGCGGGCCCGAACACCGGGGAGCTGTTTTTT. Supplemented by reference TRBV2 and TRBJ2-2, the full variable domain reads EPEVTQTPSHQVTQMGQEVILRCVPISNHLYFYWYRQILGQKVEFLVSFYNNEISEKSEIFDDQFSVERPDGSNFTLKIRSTKLEDSAMYFCASRGAGPNTGELFFGEGSRLTVL.

This clone came up once. The chain has TRBV28 and TRBJ2-7, with D unclear. The V gene's germline CDR1 is MDHEN and CDR2 SYDVKM. This CDR3 spans 12 amino acids. Between the trimmed V and J ends, which lost 2 bases and 6 bases, there was a span of 8 bases. The chain's CDR3 is CASSLQDLEQYF. Written as DNA, the CDR3 is TGTGCCAGCAGTTTACAGGATCTCGAGCAGTACTTC.

A few counts support this clone. The chain links TRBV15 to TRBJ2-5; TRBD1 aligns across 10 bases. Germline V CDR1 and CDR2: LNHNV, YYDKDF (reference sequence). CDR3 length: 16 residues. Losses at the gene ends were 0 bases for V and 5 bases for J; bases not matched to a gene: 6. CDR3 amino acids: CATSRDMTGGLETQYF. CDR3 nucleotide sequence: TGTGCCACCAGCAGAGATATGACAGGGGGCCTGGAGACCCAGTACTTC.

The chain uses TRBV7-3 and TRBJ2-1; the D gene is possibly TRBD1 (5 bases). The V and J ends lost 5 bases and 5 bases respectively, with 10 bases between them. CDR1 is SGHTA and CDR2 is FQGTGA in the germline V gene. The CDR3 spans 13 residues. The CDR3 nucleotides are TGTGCCAGCAGCCCGTCGACAGACAATGAGCAGTTCTTC. It codes for CASSPSTDNEQFF.

The chain uses TRBV7-2 and TRBJ2-1; 7 positions agree with TRBD1. After removal of 5 bases from V and 9 bases from J, the junction contained 13 bases not matched to a gene. Per germline, CDR1 SGHTA and CDR2 FQGNSA. CDR3 length: 15 amino acids. In DNA, the CDR3 is TGTGCCAGCAGCAAGACGACAGGGCTGGTTAGTGAGCAGTTCTTC. It is translated as CASSKTTGLVSEQFF.

This rearrangement joins TRBV7-2 to TRBJ2-3; 9 bases are shared with TRBD1. Germline lookup yields CDR1 SGHTA and CDR2 FQGNSA. This CDR3 region has 16 residues. J was trimmed by 3 bases and V by 5 bases; bases with no gene match: 9. Here the CDR3 DNA reads TGTGCCAGCAGCACCGGGACAGGGAAGAGGACAGATACGCAGTATTTT. Its protein is CASSTGTGKRTDTQYF.

The chain is built from TRBV5-1 and TRBJ2-1, with 7 bases matching TRBD1. The ends lost 3 bases at V and 0 bases at J; junction bases unmatched: 3. Germline V lookup: CDR1 SGHRS, CDR2 YFSETQ. The CDR3 extends over 15 amino acids. CDR3 loop: CASSSTGSSYNEQFF. CDR3 in DNA: TGCGCCAGCAGCTCGACAGGGAGCTCCTACAATGAGCAGTTCTTC.

The chain recombines TRBV6-1 with TRBJ2-5, with no clear D. Trimming removed 6 bases from V and 2 bases from J, with 10 bases in between. Germline CDR1 is MNHNS and CDR2 is SASEGT. This CDR3 is 13 amino acids long. The CDR3 coding sequence is TGTGCCAGCAGCCTTGTATTACAAGAGACCCAGTACTTC. Its translation is CASSLVLQETQYF.

The V call is TRBV4-1, the J call TRBJ2-2; 11 bases are shared with TRBD2. The V gene's germline CDR1 is MGHRA and CDR2 YSYEKL. The CDR3 runs 20 residues. The trim removed 0 bases at V and 1 base at J, leaving 10 bases unmatched. This chain's CDR3 is CASSQDPLAGGLGNTGELFF. CDR3 coding DNA: TGCGCCAGCAGCCAAGATCCCCTAGCGGGAGGCCTTGGGAACACCGGGGAGCTGTTTTTT.

About this clone: The limits of the CDR3 on the DNA are not certain, so only TCRdb's listed CDR3 is given. The J gene is TRBJ1-2, the V gene TRBV27; the DNA was not used to check the table's D call, TRBD1. The CDR3 is 15 amino acids in total, end residues counted. Germline V gene data show CDR1 as MNHEY and CDR2 as SMNVEV (reference sequence). CDR3 in amino acids: CASSTSTGPDYGYTF.